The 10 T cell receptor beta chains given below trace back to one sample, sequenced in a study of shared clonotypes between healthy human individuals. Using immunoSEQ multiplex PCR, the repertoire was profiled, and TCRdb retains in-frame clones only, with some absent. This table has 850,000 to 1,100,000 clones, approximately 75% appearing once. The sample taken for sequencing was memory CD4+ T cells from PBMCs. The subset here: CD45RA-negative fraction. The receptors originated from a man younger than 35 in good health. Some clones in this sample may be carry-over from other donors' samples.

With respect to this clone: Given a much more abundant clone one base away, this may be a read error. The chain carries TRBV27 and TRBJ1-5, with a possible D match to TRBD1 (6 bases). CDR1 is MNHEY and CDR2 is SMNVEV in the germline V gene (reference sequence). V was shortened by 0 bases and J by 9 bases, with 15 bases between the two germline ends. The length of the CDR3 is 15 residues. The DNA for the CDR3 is TGTGCCAGCAGTTTATCGATGGGGGCTAACCGGCCCCAGCATTTT. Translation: CASSLSMGANRPQHF.

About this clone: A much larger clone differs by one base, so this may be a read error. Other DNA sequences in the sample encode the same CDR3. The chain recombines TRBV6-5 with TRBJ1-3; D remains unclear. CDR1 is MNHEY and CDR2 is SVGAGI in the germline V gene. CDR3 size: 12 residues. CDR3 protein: CASSYSGNTIYF. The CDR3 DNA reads TGTGCCAGCAGCTACTCTGGAAACACCATATATTTT.

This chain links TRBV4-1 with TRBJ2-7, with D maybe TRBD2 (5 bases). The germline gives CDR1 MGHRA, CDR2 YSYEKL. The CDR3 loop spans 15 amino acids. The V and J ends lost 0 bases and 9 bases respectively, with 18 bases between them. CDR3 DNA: TGCGCCAGCAGCCAAGATGGCAGACAAACAGAGGGGCAGTACTTC. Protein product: CASSQDGRQTEGQYF.

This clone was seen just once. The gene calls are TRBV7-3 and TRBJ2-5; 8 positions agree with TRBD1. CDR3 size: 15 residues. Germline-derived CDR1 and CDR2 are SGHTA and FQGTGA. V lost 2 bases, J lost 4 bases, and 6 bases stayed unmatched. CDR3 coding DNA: TGTGCCAGCAGCTTACGGGGACAGGAATTAGAGACCCAGTACTTC. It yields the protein CASSLRGQELETQYF.

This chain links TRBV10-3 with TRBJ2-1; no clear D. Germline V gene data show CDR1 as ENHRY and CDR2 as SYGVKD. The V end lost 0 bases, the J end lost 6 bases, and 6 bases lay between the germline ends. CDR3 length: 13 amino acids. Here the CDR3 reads CAISESLGNEQFF. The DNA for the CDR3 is TGTGCCATCAGTGAGTCTTTGGGCAATGAGCAGTTCTTC.

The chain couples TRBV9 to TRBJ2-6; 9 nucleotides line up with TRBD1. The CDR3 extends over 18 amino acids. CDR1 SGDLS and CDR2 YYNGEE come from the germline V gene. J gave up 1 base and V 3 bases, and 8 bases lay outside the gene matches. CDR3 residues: CASSGAPGQGSGANVLTF. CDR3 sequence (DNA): TGTGCCAGCAGCGGAGCTCCGGGACAGGGATCTGGGGCCAACGTCCTGACTTTC.

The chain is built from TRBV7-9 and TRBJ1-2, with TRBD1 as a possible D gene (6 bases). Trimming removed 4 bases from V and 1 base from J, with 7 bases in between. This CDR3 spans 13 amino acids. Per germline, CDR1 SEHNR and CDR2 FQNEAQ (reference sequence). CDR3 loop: CASSSRGNYGYTF. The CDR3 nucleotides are TGTGCCAGCAGCTCCAGGGGTAACTATGGCTACACCTTC.

CDR3 nucleotides: TGCGCCAGCAGCGTCGGGACCAGAAGTGGCTACACCTTC. Protein sequence: CASSVGTRSGYTF. The rearrangement joins TRBV5-1 to TRBJ1-2; a possible D gene is TRBD1 (5 bases). Trimming took off 4 bases at V and 7 bases at J, with 14 bases between the two ends. The CDR3 runs to 13 residues. Germline V gene data show CDR1 as SGHRS and CDR2 as YFSETQ.

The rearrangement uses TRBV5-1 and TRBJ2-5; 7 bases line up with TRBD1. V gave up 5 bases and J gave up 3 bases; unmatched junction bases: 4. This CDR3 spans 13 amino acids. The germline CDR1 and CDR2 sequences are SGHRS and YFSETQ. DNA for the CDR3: TGCGCCAGCAGAAGGGGGACAGAAGAGACCCAGTACTTC. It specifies CASRRGTEETQYF.

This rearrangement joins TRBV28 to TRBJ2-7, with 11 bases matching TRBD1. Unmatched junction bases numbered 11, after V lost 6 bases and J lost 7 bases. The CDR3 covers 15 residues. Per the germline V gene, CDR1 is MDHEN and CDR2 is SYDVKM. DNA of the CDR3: TGTGCCAGCAGCCCCGGTGGACAGGGGGCGCGGGAGCAGTACTTC. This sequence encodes CASSPGGQGAREQYF.